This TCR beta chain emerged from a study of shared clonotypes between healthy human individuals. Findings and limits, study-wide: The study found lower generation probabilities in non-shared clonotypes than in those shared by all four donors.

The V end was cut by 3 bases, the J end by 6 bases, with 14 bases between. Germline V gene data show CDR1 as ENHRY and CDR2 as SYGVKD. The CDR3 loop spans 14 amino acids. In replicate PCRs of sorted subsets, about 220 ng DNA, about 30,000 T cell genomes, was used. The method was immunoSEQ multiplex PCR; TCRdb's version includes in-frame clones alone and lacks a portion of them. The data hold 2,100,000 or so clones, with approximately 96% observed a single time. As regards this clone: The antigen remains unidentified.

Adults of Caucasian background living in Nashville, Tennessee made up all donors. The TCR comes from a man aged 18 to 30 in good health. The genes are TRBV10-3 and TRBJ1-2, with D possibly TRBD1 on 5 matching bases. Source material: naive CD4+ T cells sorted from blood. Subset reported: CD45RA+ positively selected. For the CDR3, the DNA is TGTGCCATCAGTGATATCCCCCCGGGGGATGGCTACACCTTC. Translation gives CAISDIPPGDGYTF.